This note documents a single T cell receptor beta chain sequence. The data originate from a study of blood T cell repertoires in COVID-19. Study information: PBMCs, B-cell-depleted T cells, or T cells were the source of the cDNA or gDNA that made up the material.

How the authors handled the data: Amplifying reference gene primers gave estimates of nucleated cell counts. The data were produced by immunoSEQ multiplex PCR, yet TCRdb's version contains in-frame clones alone and is incomplete. V and J calls plus clone size are reproduced from that table; the DNA served to infer D and trimming. Of over 50,000 clones in the sample, around 84% were seen once. CDR3 size: 15 residues. Trimming took 6 bases from V and 2 from J; bases not matched to a gene: 6. CDR1 and CDR2 (germline): SQVTM, ANQGSEA. The TCR comes from a man in his fifties with acute or convalescent COVID-19. The chain joins TRBV29-1 to TRBJ2-1, with 11 bases aligning to TRBD2. Sequencing was performed on peripheral blood. Written as DNA, the CDR3 is TGCAGCGTGAGAATAGCGGGGGGGCCCTACAATGAGCAGTTCTTC. Translated, it gives CSVRIAGGPYNEQFF.